What follows is one T cell receptor beta chain and its context. As yet, its antigen is unknown. The data belong to a study of radiation and T cells in renal cell carcinoma. Study-level findings and limits: In blood, top tumor clones expanded by 2 weeks, shrinking by 4.

Measured with immunoSEQ multiplex PCR; TCRdb has only the in-frame clones, and not every one. The sample has some 150,000 clones, 75% to 90% seen once. Time point noted: blood 4 weeks post-SBRT, at nephrectomy. Documented treatment: 15 Gy SBRT to primary tumor, nephrectomy 4 weeks later. The tumor was a clear cell renal cell carcinoma. Per the germline V gene, CDR1 is LNHDA and CDR2 is SQIVND (reference sequence). Trimming took off 5 bases at V and 1 base at J, with 5 bases between the two ends. The CDR3 has 12 residues. The sequence came from a woman aged 45-65 years with renal cell carcinoma. The rearrangement links TRBV19 to TRBJ1-1; unclear D gene. This material consisted of blood, taken from a patient whose treatment included radiotherapy and nephrectomy. CDR3: CASSLQNTEAFF. The CDR3 DNA reads as TGTGCCAGTAGTTTACAGAACACTGAAGCTTTCTTT.